The 30 T cell receptor beta chains presented below share a single source sample, sequenced in a study of cytomegalovirus exposure and HLA in healthy donors. Researchers ran the PCR with 60 Vbeta and 13 Jbeta primers. Repertoires were generated with immunoSEQ multiplex PCR, while TCRdb's copy carries only in-frame clones and drops some. This table holds around 200,000 clones, around four fifths found once. Sequenced material: PBMCs. These receptors were collected from a woman aged 45-59 years in good health and CMV-seropositive.

The CDR3 here is CASSSFPGQGHEQYF. CDR3 bases: TGTGCCAGCAGCTCTTTTCCGGGACAGGGCCACGAGCAGTACTTC. This chain uses TRBV7-8 with TRBJ2-7; TRBD1 matches at 9 bases. CDR1 is SGHVS, CDR2 FQNEAQ, per germline. This CDR3 has 15 residues. With V trimmed by 4 bases and J by 5 bases, 9 bases remained unmatched. The full variable domain, rest sourced from reference TRBV7-8 and TRBJ2-7, is GAGVSQSPRYKVAKRGQDVALRCDPISGHVSLFWYQQALGQGPEFLTYFQNEAQLDKSGLPSDRFFAERPEGSVSTLKIQRTQQEDSAVYLCASSSFPGQGHEQYFGPGTRLTVT.

CDR3 nucleotide sequence: TGCGCCAGCAGCCAAACCCGGACCTGGAGGTTGCACACTGAAGCTTTCTTT. Encoded protein: CASSQTRTWRLHTEAFF. The V call is TRBV4-3, the J call TRBJ1-1; D gene uncertain. Germline V gene sequence: CDR1 LGHNA, CDR2 YSLEER. This CDR3 contains 17 residues. Between the trimmed V and J ends, which lost 2 bases and 3 bases, there was a span of 19 bases.

The chain uses TRBV9 and TRBJ2-5; possibly TRBD2 for D (5 bases). V was pared by 0 bases and J by 5 bases, with 14 bases between. Germline values: CDR1 SGDLS, CDR2 YYNGEE. The CDR3 runs 15 residues. The CDR3 here is CASSVEPGGGETQYF. The CDR3 nucleotides are TGTGCCAGCAGCGTAGAGCCCGGAGGTGGGGAGACCCAGTACTTC.

On this clone itself: At one of its ends the junction is not consistent with the germline gene, which may arise from a read error. The chain combines TRBV11-3 with TRBJ2-3; D gene unclear. This CDR3 is 15 amino acids long. CDR1 SGHNT and CDR2 YENEEA come from the germline V gene. The CDR3 reads CAGSLVAGNTDTQYF. In DNA form, the CDR3 reads TGTGCCGGCAGCTTAGTTGCAGGAAACACAGATACGCAGTATTTT.

This rearrangement joins TRBV25-1 to TRBJ2-3; 9 positions agree with TRBD1. The CDR3 contains 18 residues. The V segment lost 4 bases and the J segment 4 bases; nucleotides outside the gene matches: 15. Germline V CDR1 and CDR2: MGHDK, SYGVNS. The CDR3 sequence: CASSGLIGTGSLADTQYF. CDR3 DNA: TGTGCCAGCAGTGGATTGATAGGGACAGGGTCCCTCGCAGATACGCAGTATTTT.

The gene calls are TRBV4-3 and TRBJ1-1, with 7 bases fitting TRBD1. The junction had 1 base not matched to a gene; V was cut back by 3 bases and J by 0 bases. Germline CDR1 LGHNA, CDR2 YSLEER. The CDR3 contains 14 residues. The CDR3: CASSQGQLNTEAFF. CDR3 in DNA: TGCGCCAGCAGCCAGGGACAGTTGAACACTGAAGCTTTCTTT.

The chain carries TRBV18 and TRBJ1-5, with D possibly being TRBD1 (5 bases). From germline, CDR1 is KGHSH and CDR2 LQKENI. The CDR3 consists of 15 residues. Trimming shortened V by 2 bases and J by 2 bases, and 10 bases separated the two germline ends. The CDR3 loop reads CASSPTTDGNQPQHF. Here the CDR3 DNA reads TGTGCCAGCTCACCAACGACAGACGGCAATCAGCCCCAGCATTTT.

The J gene is TRBJ1-4, the V gene TRBV18; D may be TRBD1 (5 bases). Germline lookup yields CDR1 KGHSH and CDR2 LQKENI. The CDR3 sequence is 14 residues long. The V gene lost 5 bases and the J gene lost 0 bases, with 7 bases spanning the gap. The CDR3 region is CASSTGTTNEKLFF. In DNA form, the CDR3 reads TGTGCCAGCTCAACAGGTACAACTAATGAAAAACTGTTTTTT.

The CDR3 loop reads CASSLDGVRPSGSRPQHF. The CDR3 DNA is TGTGCCAGCAGCTTAGATGGGGTCAGGCCCTCCGGGAGTCGGCCCCAGCATTTT. The chain couples TRBV7-8 to TRBJ1-5; D is ambiguous. Trimming pared 1 base from V and 9 bases from J, leaving 25 bases between. CDR1 and CDR2 (germline): SGHVS, FQNEAQ. This CDR3 contains 18 residues.

The rearrangement joins TRBV14 to TRBJ2-3; 8 nucleotides match TRBD2. The CDR3 sequence is 15 residues long. The V and J ends lost 3 bases and 4 bases, in that order; junction bases with no gene match: 6. Germline V gene sequence: CDR1 SGHDN, CDR2 FVKESK. CDR3 residues: CASSHFGGEADTQYF. DNA of the CDR3: TGTGCCAGCAGCCACTTCGGGGGGGAGGCAGATACGCAGTATTTT.

The genes are TRBV5-1 and TRBJ1-2, with a weak D call TRBD1 (5 bases). The CDR3 runs 14 residues. V lost 5 bases to trimming and J lost 2 bases, with 13 bases between them. Germline lookup yields CDR1 SGHRS and CDR2 YFSETQ. CDR3 coding DNA: TGCGCCAGCAGATCCCTAGGGGAAAACTATGGCTACACCTTC. The encoded protein is CASRSLGENYGYTF.

This chain joins TRBV4-1 and TRBJ2-6, with a weak D call TRBD1 (6 bases). Trimming cost V 4 bases and J 0 bases, with 16 bases left between them. The germline V gene has CDR1 MGHRA and CDR2 YSYEKL. This CDR3 comprises 18 residues. CDR3 bases: TGCGCCAGCAGCCTTCGGACAGATACTCACTCTGGGGCCAACGTCCTGACTTTC. It translates to CASSLRTDTHSGANVLTF.

The rearrangement joins TRBV5-1 to TRBJ2-5; TRBD2 matches 9 bases. The J segment lost 2 bases and the V segment lost 4 bases, leaving 9 bases of the junction unmatched. This CDR3 is built from 16 residues. Per germline, CDR1 SGHRS and CDR2 YFSETQ. In DNA, the CDR3 is TGCGCCAGCAGCACCGCGGGTAGCGGGGGACAAGAGACCCAGTACTTC. Residues: CASSTAGSGGQETQYF.

V is TRBV7-2 and J is TRBJ2-1, with D possibly TRBD2 on 6 matching bases. The CDR3 totals 14 residues. Germline V gene lookup returns CDR1 SGHTA and CDR2 FQGNSA. Trimming pared 5 bases from V and 6 bases from J, leaving 14 bases between. CDR3 nucleotides: TGTGCCAGCAGCCTCGGGACTCTGGGCAATGAGCAGTTCTTC. This translates into CASSLGTLGNEQFF.

Regarding this clone: One end of the junction varies from germline; a read error may be responsible. The chain joins TRBV7-9 to TRBJ1-5; the match to TRBD1 covers 10 bases. Germline V gives CDR1 SEHNR, CDR2 FQNEAQ (reference sequence). This CDR3 contains 18 residues. CDR3 DNA: TGTTCCAGCAGCTTAGTCGGGACAGGGGCCGGGAGCAATCAGCCCCAGCATTTT. Encoded protein: CSSSLVGTGAGSNQPQHF.

This chain links TRBV7-8 with TRBJ2-3; 12 nucleotides match TRBD2. V was clipped by 4 bases and J by 5 bases; unmatched bases: 7. Germline V gene sequence: CDR1 SGHVS, CDR2 FQNEAQ. This CDR3 has 16 residues. CDR3 in amino acids: CASSSLAGGPLDTQYF. The CDR3, as DNA: TGTGCCAGCAGCTCCCTAGCGGGGGGGCCTTTAGATACGCAGTATTTT. The variable domain in full, completed from reference TRBV7-8 and TRBJ2-3, reads GAGVSQSPRYKVAKRGQDVALRCDPISGHVSLFWYQQALGQGPEFLTYFQNEAQLDKSGLPSDRFFAERPEGSVSTLKIQRTQQEDSAVYLCASSSLAGGPLDTQYFGPGTRLTVL.

There are a few counts of this clone. The chain couples TRBV6-5 to TRBJ1-2; 8 nucleotides align to TRBD1. The V and J ends lost 6 bases and 1 base, in that order; junction bases with no gene match: 1. Germline values: CDR1 MNHEY, CDR2 SVGAGI. The CDR3 extends over 13 amino acids. CDR3 protein: CASRQGVNYGYTF. The CDR3 bases are TGTGCCAGCAGACAGGGGGTTAACTATGGCTACACCTTC.

Only one count was recorded for this clone. The gene calls are TRBV11-2 and TRBJ2-3; TRBD2 matches at 7 bases. With 4 bases clipped from V and 4 bases from J, the junction kept 2 bases outside the gene matches. CDR3 length: 13 residues. Germline CDR1 and CDR2: SGHAT and FQNNGV. CDR3 region: CASSSGGSDTQYF. In DNA, the CDR3 is TGTGCCAGCAGCTCGGGGGGATCAGATACGCAGTATTTT.

V usage is TRBV14 and J usage is TRBJ1-2, with D possibly matching TRBD1 (5 bases). The germline V and J ends were trimmed by 3 bases and 5 bases, with 7 bases remaining between them. The CDR3 totals 12 residues. Germline CDR1 is SGHDN and CDR2 is FVKESK. CDR3: CASSQQGYGYTF. The CDR3 DNA reads as TGTGCCAGCAGCCAGCAGGGTTATGGCTACACCTTC.

This rearrangement joins TRBV15 to TRBJ1-2; 7 bases line up with TRBD1. The CDR3 loop spans 17 amino acids. The V gene's germline CDR1 is LNHNV and CDR2 YYDKDF (reference sequence). The junction had 9 bases not matched to a gene; V was cut back by 0 bases and J by 2 bases. The DNA of the CDR3 is TGTGCCACCAGCAGAGATCAAGAGGAGGGGGCGAACTATGGCTACACCTTC. As protein: CATSRDQEEGANYGYTF. Drawing the rest from reference TRBV15 and TRBJ1-2, the complete variable domain is DAMVIQNPRYQVTQFGKPVTLSCSQTLNHNVMYWYQQKSSQAPKLLFHYYDKDFNNEADTPDNFQSRRPNTSFCFLDIRSPGLGDTAMYLCATSRDQEEGANYGYTFGSGTRLTVV.

CDR3 nucleotide sequence: TGTGCCAGCAGCTTAATCACATCCCAAGAGACCCAGTACTTC. It encodes CASSLITSQETQYF. The chain joins TRBV5-4 to TRBJ2-5; unclear D gene. Trimming took 2 bases from V and 1 from J, leaving 9 bases between them. Per the germline V gene, CDR1 is SGHNT and CDR2 is YYREEE (reference sequence). This CDR3 has 14 amino acids.

The chain joins TRBV4-2 to TRBJ2-1; TRBD1 might be the D (6 bases). CDR1 and CDR2 (germline): LGHNA, YNFKEQ. The germline V and J ends were trimmed by 2 bases and 2 bases, with 16 bases remaining between them. The CDR3 totals 17 residues. The CDR3 region has the DNA TGTGCCAGCAGCCAACTCCGTTACAGGGTGGCCTACAATGAGCAGTTCTTC. Its protein is CASSQLRYRVAYNEQFF.

The chain is built from TRBV5-4 and TRBJ2-7; the match to TRBD1 covers 7 bases. This CDR3 has 14 amino acids. The trim removed 9 bases at V and 4 bases at J, leaving 13 bases unmatched. Germline CDR1 reads SGHNT; CDR2 reads YYREEE (reference sequence). The CDR3 spells CATTAGTDLYEQYF. DNA of the CDR3: TGTGCCACCACCGCCGGGACAGATCTTTACGAGCAGTACTTC.

Only a few counts were recorded for this clone. J is TRBJ1-1 and V is TRBV5-4; 7 bases agree with TRBD1. The CDR3 consists of 16 residues. V was clipped by 2 bases and J by 5 bases; unmatched bases: 12. Germline V gene sequence: CDR1 SGHNT, CDR2 YYREEE (reference sequence). In nucleotides, the CDR3 is TGTGCCAGCAGCTTCGGACAGGACCTTAGGAAGACTGAAGCTTTCTTT. Its protein product is CASSFGQDLRKTEAFF.

In this sample, this clone turned up once. The chain combines TRBV6-6 with TRBJ2-1, with D possibly matching TRBD2 (5 bases). The germline CDR1 and CDR2 sequences are MNHNY and SVGAGI (reference sequence). V gave up 2 bases and J gave up 1 base, with 12 bases separating them. This CDR3 is 16 amino acids long. CDR3: CASSYGLASSYNEQFF. DNA of the CDR3: TGTGCCAGCAGTTACGGGCTAGCAAGTTCCTACAATGAGCAGTTCTTC.

V is TRBV2 and J is TRBJ2-1; 7 bases agree with TRBD2. Trimming removed 8 bases from V and 0 bases from J; junction bases left unmatched: 4. The CDR3 spans 14 residues. CDR1 and CDR2 (germline): SNHLY, FYNNEI. The CDR3 nucleotides read TGTGCCAGCCCGGGAGGTAGCTCCTACAATGAGCAGTTCTTC. Residues: CASPGGSSYNEQFF. Variable domain in full (rest from reference TRBV2 and TRBJ2-1): EPEVTQTPSHQVTQMGQEVILRCVPISNHLYFYWYRQILGQKVEFLVSFYNNEISEKSEIFDDQFSVERPDGSNFTLKIRSTKLEDSAMYFCASPGGSSYNEQFFGPGTRLTVL.

The chain uses TRBV29-1 and TRBJ2-1; D gene unclear. Germline V gene data show CDR1 as SQVTM and CDR2 as ANQGSEA. The germline V and J ends were trimmed by 4 bases and 1 base, with 8 bases remaining between them. The CDR3 has 13 residues. CDR3 bases: TGCAGCGTTGTGATAGATTCCTACAATGAGCAGTTCTTC. Its translation is CSVVIDSYNEQFF.

This sequence joins TRBV5-5 and TRBJ1-1; D unclear. Germline V gene data show CDR1 as SGHKS and CDR2 as YYEKEE (reference sequence). Trimming removed 4 bases at V and 2 bases at J, with 15 bases between. The CDR3 totals 15 residues. The DNA for the CDR3 is TGTGCCAGCAGCACTTTTATCCTCACTAACACTGAAGCTTTCTTT. Translated, it gives CASSTFILTNTEAFF.

The chain uses TRBV7-9 and TRBJ1-2; TRBD1 might be the D (5 bases). Germline lookup yields CDR1 SEHNR and CDR2 FQNEAQ (reference sequence). V was pared by 2 bases and J by 2 bases, with 9 bases between. The CDR3 is 14 residues long. The CDR3 DNA is TGTGCCAGCAGCTTAATGGCAGGGAACTATGGCTACACCTTC. Amino acid sequence: CASSLMAGNYGYTF.

The rearrangement links TRBV7-2 to TRBJ1-2; the D gene is possibly TRBD1 (6 bases). This CDR3 contains 14 residues. V was pared by 2 bases and J by 9 bases, with 16 bases between. The germline CDR1 and CDR2 sequences are SGHTA and FQGNSA. This CDR3 is CASSLNRAGPSYTF. The CDR3 DNA reads as TGTGCCAGCAGCTTAAACAGGGCTGGGCCAAGCTACACCTTC.